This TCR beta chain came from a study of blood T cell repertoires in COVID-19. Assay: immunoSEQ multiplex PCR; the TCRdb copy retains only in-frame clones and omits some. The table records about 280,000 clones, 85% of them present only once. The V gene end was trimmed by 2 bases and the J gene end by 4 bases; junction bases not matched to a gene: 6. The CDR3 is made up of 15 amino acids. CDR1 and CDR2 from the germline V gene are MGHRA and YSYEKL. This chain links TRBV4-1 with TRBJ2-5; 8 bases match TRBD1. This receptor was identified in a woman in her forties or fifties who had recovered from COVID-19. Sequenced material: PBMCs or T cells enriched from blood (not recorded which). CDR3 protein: CASSQRTGLLETQYF. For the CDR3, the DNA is TGCGCCAGCAGCCAAAGGACAGGGCTTTTAGAGACCCAGTACTTC.